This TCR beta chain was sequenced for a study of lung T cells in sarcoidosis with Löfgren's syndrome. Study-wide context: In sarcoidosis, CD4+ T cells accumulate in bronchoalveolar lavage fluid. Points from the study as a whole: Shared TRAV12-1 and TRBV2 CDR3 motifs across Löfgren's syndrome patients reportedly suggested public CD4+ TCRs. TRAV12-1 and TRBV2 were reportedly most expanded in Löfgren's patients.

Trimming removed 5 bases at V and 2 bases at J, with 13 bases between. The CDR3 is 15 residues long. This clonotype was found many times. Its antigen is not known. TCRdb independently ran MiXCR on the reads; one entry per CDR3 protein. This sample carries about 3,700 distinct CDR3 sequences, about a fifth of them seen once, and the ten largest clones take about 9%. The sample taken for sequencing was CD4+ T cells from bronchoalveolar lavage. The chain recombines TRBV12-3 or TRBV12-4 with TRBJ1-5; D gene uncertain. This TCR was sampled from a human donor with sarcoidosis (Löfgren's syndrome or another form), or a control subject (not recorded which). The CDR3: CASSGGPVGNQPQHF. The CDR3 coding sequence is TGTGCCAGCAGTGGAGGACCAGTGGGCAATCAGCCCCAGCATTTT.